Sequencing of this TCR beta chain was carried out in a study of cytomegalovirus exposure and HLA in healthy donors. General observations from the study: Overall, under 200 TCR beta chains were annotated as cytomegalovirus-associated.

The V gene lost 2 bases and the J gene lost 5 bases, with 16 bases spanning the gap. The CDR3 is made up of 15 amino acids. Germline CDR1 is SGHAT and CDR2 is FQDESV (reference sequence). Of note for this clone: Its antigen remains unidentified.

Repertoires were generated with immunoSEQ multiplex PCR, while TCRdb's copy carries only in-frame clones and drops some. The repertoire holds 90,000 to 150,000 clones, with approximately 87% as singletons. The sample taken for sequencing was PBMCs. This receptor was taken from a young woman in good health and CMV-seropositive. The chain is built from TRBV11-1 and TRBJ2-7, with D possibly being TRBD1 (8 bases). The chain's CDR3 is CASSLSGTGLNEQYF. The CDR3 DNA sequence: TGTGCCAGCAGCTTAAGCGGGACAGGCCTGAACGAGCAGTACTTC.